This T cell receptor beta chain was sequenced for a study of blood T cells in healthy people across ages. Germline V lookup: CDR1 MDHEN, CDR2 SYDVKM. The CDR3 is 9 residues long. Study-wide results and caveats: The lack of PBMC sorting stopped any conclusive naive versus antigen-experienced comparison.

Staff drew 8 to 10 milliliters of peripheral blood from each donor. Researchers report isolating at least 6 million PBMCs per sample. This clonotype has only one observation. The antigen is undetermined. The authors ran a second PCR of roughly 6 to 11 cycles using a sample-barcoded 5' primer and a J-beta primer mix. TCRdb reanalysed the 5' RACE reads using MiXCR and keeps one entry per CDR3 protein. This sample has 1 million to 1.2 million distinct CDR3 sequences, with roughly two fifths found just once. This receptor was identified in a man younger than 30 in good health. Sequencing input: blood. The chain combines TRBV28 with TRBJ1-2; unclear D gene. CDR3 bases: TGTAGGAGGCTGAAAGGCTACACCTTC. Encoded protein: CRRLKGYTF.